The present entry profiles one T cell receptor beta chain with its context. Its antigen remains unknown. The PCR employed 60 Vbeta primers together with 13 Jbeta primers. The table came from immunoSEQ multiplex PCR; TCRdb's copy has only in-frame clones and leaves some out. This table holds approximately 180,000 clones, 87% found once. The data were taken from a study of cytomegalovirus exposure and HLA in healthy donors. The V segment lost 2 bases and the J segment 5 bases; nucleotides outside the gene matches: 7. The germline V gene has CDR1 ENHRY and CDR2 SYGVKD. CDR3 size: 17 residues. Findings and limits, study-wide: Evidence from a later analysis indicated that most CMV-associated TCR beta chains looked HLA-restricted.

The chain joins TRBV10-3 to TRBJ2-2; 11 bases fit TRBD2. This clonotype was obtained from a girl less than two years old in good health and CMV-seronegative. The sequenced material came from PBMCs. CDR3 sequence: CAISEHTSGRFTGELFF. As DNA, the CDR3 is TGTGCCATCAGTGAGCATACTAGCGGGAGATTTACCGGGGAGCTGTTTTTT.